Reported below is one T cell receptor (beta chain). The data stem from a study of blood T cell repertoires in COVID-19. In germline, CDR1 is SGHRS, CDR2 YFSETQ. The CDR3 is made up of 17 amino acids. The V end was cut by 0 bases, the J end by 1 base, with 14 bases between. TCRdb's copy holds only in-frame clones and misses some; the assay was immunoSEQ multiplex PCR. The table lists 75,000 to 95,000 clones, 88% of them singletons. This TCR came from a human donor in a cohort sampled during active COVID-19. The genes are TRBV5-1 and TRBJ2-1; D is ambiguous. Sequenced sample: peripheral blood. CDR3 region: CASSLEARLRSYNEQFF. The DNA of the CDR3 is TGCGCCAGCAGCTTGGAAGCGCGGCTCCGGTCCTACAATGAGCAGTTCTTC.